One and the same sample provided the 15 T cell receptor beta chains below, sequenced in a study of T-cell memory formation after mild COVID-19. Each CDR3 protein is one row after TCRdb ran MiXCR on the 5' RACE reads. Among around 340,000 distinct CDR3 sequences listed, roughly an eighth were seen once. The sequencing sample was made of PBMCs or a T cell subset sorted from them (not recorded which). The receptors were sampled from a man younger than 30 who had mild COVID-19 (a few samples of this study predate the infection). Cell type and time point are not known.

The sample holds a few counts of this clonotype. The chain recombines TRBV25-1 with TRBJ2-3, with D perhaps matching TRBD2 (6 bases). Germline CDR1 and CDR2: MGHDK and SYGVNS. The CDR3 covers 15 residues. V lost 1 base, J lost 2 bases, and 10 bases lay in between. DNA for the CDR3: TGTGCCAGCAGTGAATGGCGGGGTAACACAGATACGCAGTATTTT. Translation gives CASSEWRGNTDTQYF.

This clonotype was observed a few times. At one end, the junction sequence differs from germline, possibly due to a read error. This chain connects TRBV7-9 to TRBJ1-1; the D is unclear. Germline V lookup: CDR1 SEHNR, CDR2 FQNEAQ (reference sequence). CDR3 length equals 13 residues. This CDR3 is CASILLSQLEAFF. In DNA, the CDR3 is TGTGCCAGCATCTTATTATCTCAGCTAGAAGCTTTCTTT.

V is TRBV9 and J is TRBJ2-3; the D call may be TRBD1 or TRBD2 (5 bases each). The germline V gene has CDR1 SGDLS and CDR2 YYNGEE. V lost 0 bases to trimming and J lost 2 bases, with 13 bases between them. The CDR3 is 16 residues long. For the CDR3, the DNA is TGTGCCAGCAGCGTAGAAGGGGAGTGGGTCACAGATACGCAGTATTTT. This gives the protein CASSVEGEWVTDTQYF.

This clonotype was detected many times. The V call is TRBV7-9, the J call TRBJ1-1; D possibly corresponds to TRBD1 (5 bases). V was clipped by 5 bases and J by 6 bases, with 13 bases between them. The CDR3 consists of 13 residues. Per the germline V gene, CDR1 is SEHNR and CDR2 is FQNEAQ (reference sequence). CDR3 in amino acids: CASSTQTGPEAFF. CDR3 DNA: TGTGCCAGCAGCACCCAGACGGGGCCTGAAGCTTTCTTT.

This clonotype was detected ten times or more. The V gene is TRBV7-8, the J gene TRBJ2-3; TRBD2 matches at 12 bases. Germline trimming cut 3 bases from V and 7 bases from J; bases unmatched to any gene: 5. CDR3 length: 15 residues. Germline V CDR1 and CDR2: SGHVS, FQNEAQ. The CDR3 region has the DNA TGTGCCAGCAGCTTCCTAGCGGGGGGGCTAAATACGCAGTATTTT. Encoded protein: CASSFLAGGLNTQYF.

The CDR3 reads CASSSYRGNGYTF. As DNA, the CDR3 is TGTGCCAGCAGCTCTTATAGGGGGAATGGCTACACCTTC. V usage is TRBV12-3 or TRBV12-4 and J usage is TRBJ1-2, with D possibly matching TRBD1 (6 bases). The CDR3 runs to 13 residues. V lost 6 bases and J lost 6, with 14 bases in between.

The CDR3 nucleotides are TGCGCCAGCAGCCTATGGACCACAGGGAACTATGGCTACACCTTC. Translation: CASSLWTTGNYGYTF. The chain couples TRBV5-1 to TRBJ1-2; perhaps TRBD1 as D (6 bases). Germline CDR1 is SGHRS and CDR2 is YFSETQ. Trimming removed 4 bases at V and 2 bases at J, with 15 bases between. This CDR3 contains 15 residues.

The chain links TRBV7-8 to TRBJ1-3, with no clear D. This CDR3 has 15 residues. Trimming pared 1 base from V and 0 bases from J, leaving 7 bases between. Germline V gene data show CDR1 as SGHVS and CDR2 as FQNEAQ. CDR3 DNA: TGTGCCAGCAGCTTAGGAAGGGTCTCTGGAAACACCATATATTTT. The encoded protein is CASSLGRVSGNTIYF.

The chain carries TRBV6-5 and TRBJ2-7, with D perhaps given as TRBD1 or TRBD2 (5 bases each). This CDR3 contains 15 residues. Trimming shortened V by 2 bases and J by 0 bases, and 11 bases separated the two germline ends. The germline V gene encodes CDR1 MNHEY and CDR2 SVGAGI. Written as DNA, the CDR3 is TGTGCCAGCAGTTACCGGGGACCAAGCTCCTACGAGCAGTACTTC. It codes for CASSYRGPSSYEQYF.

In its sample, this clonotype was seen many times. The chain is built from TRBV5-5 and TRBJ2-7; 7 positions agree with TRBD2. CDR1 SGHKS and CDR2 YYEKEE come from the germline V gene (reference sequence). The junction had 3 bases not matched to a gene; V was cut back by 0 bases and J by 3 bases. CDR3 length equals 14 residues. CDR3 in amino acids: CASSLDPGGYEQYV. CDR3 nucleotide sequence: TGTGCCAGCAGCTTGGATCCGGGAGGCTACGAGCAGTACGTC.

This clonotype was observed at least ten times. In DNA, the CDR3 is TGTGCTAGTGGCTTAGGACTGATCGAACTCACAGATACGCAGTATTTT. Its translation is CASGLGLIELTDTQYF. This chain joins TRBV12-5 and TRBJ2-3; TRBD2 is a possible D gene (5 bases). V lost 6 bases and J 2 bases, leaving 18 bases between the germline ends. CDR3 length equals 16 residues. CDR1 LGHNT and CDR2 FRNRAP come from the germline V gene.

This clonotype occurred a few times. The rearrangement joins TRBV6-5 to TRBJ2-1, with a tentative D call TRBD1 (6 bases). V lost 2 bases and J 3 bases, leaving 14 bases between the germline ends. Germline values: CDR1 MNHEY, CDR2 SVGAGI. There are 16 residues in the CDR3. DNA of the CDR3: TGTGCCAGCAGTTACCCCAAGACAGGTAGCTACAATGAGCAGTTCTTC. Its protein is CASSYPKTGSYNEQFF.

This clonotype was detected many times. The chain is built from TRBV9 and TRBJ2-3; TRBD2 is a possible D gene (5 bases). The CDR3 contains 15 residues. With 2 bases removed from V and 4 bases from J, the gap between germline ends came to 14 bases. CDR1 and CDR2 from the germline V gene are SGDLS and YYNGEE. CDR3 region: CASSVRGPRSDTQYF. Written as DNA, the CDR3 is TGTGCCAGCAGCGTCAGAGGGCCTCGATCAGATACGCAGTATTTT.

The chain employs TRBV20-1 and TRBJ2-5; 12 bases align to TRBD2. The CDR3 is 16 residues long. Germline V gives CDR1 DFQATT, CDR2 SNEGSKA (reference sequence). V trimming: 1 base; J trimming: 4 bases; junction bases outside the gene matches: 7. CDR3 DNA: TGCAGTGCTAGAGCCGCTAGCGGGGGGGCCACAGAGACCCAGTACTTC. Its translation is CSARAASGGATETQYF.

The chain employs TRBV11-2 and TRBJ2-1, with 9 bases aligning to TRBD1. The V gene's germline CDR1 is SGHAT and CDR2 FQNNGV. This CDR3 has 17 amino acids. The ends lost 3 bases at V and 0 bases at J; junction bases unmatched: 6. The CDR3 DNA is TGTGCCAGCAGCTTGGGGGGACAGGGAAGCTCCTACAATGAGCAGTTCTTC. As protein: CASSLGGQGSSYNEQFF. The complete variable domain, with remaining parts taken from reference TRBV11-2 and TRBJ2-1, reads EAGVAQSPRYKIIEKRQSVAFWCNPISGHATLYWYQQILGQGPKLLIQFQNNGVVDDSQLPKDRFSAERLKGVDSTLKIQPAKLEDSAVYLCASSLGGQGSSYNEQFFGPGTRLTVL.